The rows below give T cell receptor beta chains drawn from one sample of a study of T-cell memory formation after mild COVID-19. TCRdb re-analysed the 5' RACE reads in MiXCR, keeping a single row per CDR3 protein. The table includes about 320,000 distinct CDR3 sequences, roughly an eighth detected once. The sample taken for sequencing was PBMCs or a T cell subset sorted from them (not recorded which). The receptors shown here come from a man aged 18 to 30 who had mild COVID-19 (a few samples of this study predate the infection). Cell type and time point are not known. Both conserved end residues are part of each CDR3. A D gene is named only where the DNA matches it firmly.

v_call: TRBV7-2; d_call: -; j_call: TRBJ2-2; cdr3_aa: CASSSLQGNGELFF
v_call: TRBV11-2; d_call: TRBD2; j_call: TRBJ2-2; cdr3_aa: CASSLDGRGINTGELFF
v_call: TRBV5-1; d_call: -; j_call: TRBJ2-5; cdr3_aa: CASIPTVGGDQETQYF
v_call: TRBV12-2; d_call: -; j_call: TRBJ2-7; cdr3_aa: CASRLDDSSYEQYF
v_call: TRBV10-2; d_call: -; j_call: TRBJ1-2; cdr3_aa: CASRGGGNYGYTF
v_call: TRBV5-1; d_call: TRBD1; j_call: TRBJ2-2; cdr3_aa: CASSLGTGEYGELFF
v_call: TRBV5-1; d_call: TRBD2; j_call: TRBJ2-3; cdr3_aa: CASSPTSSGELQDTQYF
v_call: TRBV5-1; d_call: -; j_call: TRBJ2-5; cdr3_aa: CASSLAGDQRETQYF
v_call: TRBV20-1; d_call: TRBD1; j_call: TRBJ1-2; cdr3_aa: CSAPTSRTGYGYTF
v_call: TRBV2; d_call: -; j_call: TRBJ2-3; cdr3_aa: CASSEISGTDTQYF
v_call: TRBV6-2/TRBV6-3; d_call: -; j_call: TRBJ2-7; cdr3_aa: CASSYSWPYEQYF
v_call: TRBV28; d_call: TRBD1; j_call: TRBJ1-5; cdr3_aa: CASIWTGGYQPQHF
v_call: TRBV7-2; d_call: TRBD1; j_call: TRBJ2-2; cdr3_aa: CASSFGQGATGELFF
v_call: TRBV10-3; d_call: -; j_call: TRBJ2-5; cdr3_aa: CAISETPEETQYF
v_call: TRBV5-4; d_call: -; j_call: TRBJ2-3; cdr3_aa: CASSPALPMDTQYF
v_call: TRBV2; d_call: -; j_call: TRBJ2-7; cdr3_aa: CASRDGTLWLDEQYF
v_call: TRBV20-1; d_call: -; j_call: TRBJ2-1; cdr3_aa: CSARGRGASLLQFF
v_call: TRBV6-5; d_call: TRBD1; j_call: TRBJ1-1; cdr3_aa: CASSVGQGLEAFF
v_call: TRBV6-5; d_call: -; j_call: TRBJ1-3; cdr3_aa: CASSYLEEYFSGNTIYF